The following is a T cell receptor (beta chain) sequence with its context. Its target is not known. Germline-derived CDR1 and CDR2 are SGHRS and YFSETQ. CDR3 size: 15 residues. The V gene end was trimmed by 2 bases and the J gene end by 0 bases; junction bases not matched to a gene: 2. The record originates from a study of spatial heterogeneity in lung cancer. At the level of the study: On average, each unique TCR and UMI combination appeared more than ten times in raw reads.

On each TCR cDNA molecule, a unique molecular identifier was present. TCRdb fed the 5' RACE reads into MiXCR, producing one record per CDR3 protein. The profile shows 70,000 to 90,000 distinct CDR3 sequences, about an eighth of them singletons. Time point in this sample: sample taken at primary tumor resection. Researchers sequenced whole RNA taken from tumor, nontumor lung or frozen PBMC without sorting. The study's findings and limits: Ubiquitous expanded tumor TCRs were seen in blood more at resection than at follow-up.

The gene calls are TRBV5-1 and TRBJ2-3, with TRBD1 identical over 8 bases. The specimen was PBMCs, collected at surgery. This TCR was recovered from a male donor with early-stage non-small cell lung cancer. Written as DNA, the CDR3 is TGCGCCAGCAGCTTATACAGGGGGAGCACAGATACGCAGTATTTT. Translated: CASSLYRGSTDTQYF.